Below, 29 T cell receptor beta chains from the same sample are listed, as sequenced in a study of T cells in Graves' hyperthyroidism and ophthalmopathy. The TCR beta CDR3 regions underwent amplification using RNA transcripts as the source. Using the HTBI primer set, a first-round RT-PCR was run on the TCR CDR3. MiXCR, applied by TCRdb to the multiplex PCR reads, yields one record per CDR3 protein. The sample yields about 600,000 distinct CDR3 sequences, approximately 16% seen once. Sequences were obtained from blood. The receptors come from a middle-aged woman with Graves' ophthalmopathy.

The chain combines TRBV7-9 with TRBJ2-5; 7 nucleotides agree with TRBD1. The CDR3 is made up of 16 amino acids. V gave up 3 bases and J gave up 1 base; unmatched junction bases: 8. The germline V gene encodes CDR1 SEHNR and CDR2 FQNEAQ (reference sequence). The CDR3: CASSFGSTGAQETQYF. The CDR3 DNA sequence: TGTGCCAGCAGCTTTGGGTCCACAGGGGCCCAAGAGACCCAGTACTTC. Full variable domain (missing parts from reference TRBV7-9 and TRBJ2-5): DTGVSQNPRHKITKRGQNVTFRCDPISEHNRLYWYRQTLGQGPEFLTYFQNEAQLEKSRLLSDRFSAERPKGSFSTLEIQRTEQGDSAMYLCASSFGSTGAQETQYFGPGTRLLVL.

This clonotype showed up many times. An end of the junction does not agree with germline; a read error may underlie this. V gene TRBV3-1 combines with J gene TRBJ2-3, with 9 bases lining up with TRBD2. Looked up from germline, CDR1 is LGHDT and CDR2 is YNNKEL (reference sequence). This CDR3 has 17 residues. The CDR3 sequence is CASGHSRLAGSSDTQYF. The CDR3 nucleotides read TGTGCCAGCGGCCATTCTCGTCTAGCGGGGAGCTCAGATACGCAGTATTTT.

This clonotype was seen repeatedly, ten times or more. V is TRBV18 and J is TRBJ1-4; D remains unclear. There are 11 residues in the CDR3. Germline V gives CDR1 KGHSH, CDR2 LQKENI. Trimming pared 5 bases from V and 8 bases from J, leaving 6 bases between. The CDR3 region has the DNA TGTGCCAGCTCAGCCGGGGAAAAACTGTTTTTT. It specifies CASSAGEKLFF. Together with reference TRBV18 and TRBJ1-4, the CDR3 gives the full variable domain: NAGVMQNPRHLVRRRGQEARLRCSPMKGHSHVYWYRQLPEEGLKFMVYLQKENIIDESGMPKERFSAEFPKEGPSILRIQQVVRGDSAAYFCASSAGEKLFFGSGTQLSVL.

This clonotype came up many times. V usage is TRBV5-1 and J usage is TRBJ1-1, with unresolved D. Looked up from germline, CDR1 is SGHRS and CDR2 is YFSETQ. Trimming took 2 bases from V and 1 from J, leaving 9 bases between them. The CDR3 is made up of 14 amino acids. In DNA, the CDR3 is TGCGCCAGCAGCTTAGGCAATGAGAACACTGAAGCTTTCTTT. Protein: CASSLGNENTEAFF.

This chain joins TRBV10-3 and TRBJ1-5, with a possible D match to TRBD1 (5 bases). This CDR3 contains 15 residues. Germline assignment: CDR1 ENHRY and CDR2 SYGVKD. Trimming removed 0 bases at V and 6 bases at J, with 12 bases between. CDR3 region: CAISESGGKGQPQHF. The CDR3 DNA reads TGTGCCATCAGTGAGTCGGGGGGAAAGGGTCAGCCCCAGCATTTT.

The chain has TRBV2 and TRBJ2-2; TRBD2 aligns across 12 bases. The CDR3 extends over 19 amino acids. V was clipped by 9 bases and J by 0 bases; unmatched bases: 14. Germline CDR1 is SNHLY and CDR2 is FYNNEI. In DNA form, the CDR3 reads TGTGCCAGTCAAGACAGGGGGCTAGCGGGAGGGCCGAACACCGGGGAGCTGTTTTTT. It translates to CASQDRGLAGGPNTGELFF.

This chain connects TRBV20-1 to TRBJ1-3; the match to TRBD1 covers 7 bases. The V segment lost 0 bases and the J segment 0 bases; nucleotides outside the gene matches: 2. The CDR3 is made up of 15 amino acids. Germline assignment: CDR1 DFQATT and CDR2 SNEGSKA (reference sequence). The CDR3 DNA reads TGCAGTGCTAGAGAACGGGACAGCTCTGGAAACACCATATATTTT. As protein: CSARERDSSGNTIYF.

This clonotype has a count of ten or more. This chain links TRBV2 with TRBJ1-1, with D unclear. The V gene's germline CDR1 is SNHLY and CDR2 FYNNEI. CDR3 length equals 13 residues. V was shortened by 7 bases and J by 4 bases, with 13 bases between the two germline ends. In DNA form, the CDR3 reads TGTGCCAGCAAAGGGCCTCTCGGCACTGAAGCTTTCTTT. Translation gives CASKGPLGTEAFF.

As concerns this clonotype: An end of the junction differs from the germline gene, which may be a read error. This chain uses TRBV20-1 with TRBJ2-7; D is unclear. Germline CDR1 reads DFQATT; CDR2 reads SNEGSKA (reference sequence). CDR3 length equals 12 residues. CDR3 bases: TGCAGTGCCAGAGCCCCGGGCAAGGAGCAGTACTTC. The encoded protein is CSARAPGKEQYF.

This clonotype was found a few times. V is TRBV7-6 and J is TRBJ2-3, with 10 bases fitting TRBD2. The CDR3 extends over 16 amino acids. V shed 5 bases and J 5 bases; nucleotides not matched to a gene: 10. The germline V gene has CDR1 SGHVS and CDR2 FNYEAQ. This chain's CDR3 is CASSESSGGAGDTQYF. CDR3 bases: TGTGCCAGCAGCGAATCAAGCGGGGGGGCCGGAGATACGCAGTATTTT. Full variable domain (rest looked up from reference TRBV7-6 and TRBJ2-3): GAGVSQSPRYKVTKRGQDVALRCDPISGHVSLYWYRQALGQGPEFLTYFNYEAQQDKSGLPNDRFSAERPEGSISTLTIQRTEQRDSAMYRCASSESSGGAGDTQYFGPGTRLTVL.

This clonotype has ten or more counts. The genes are TRBV20-1 and TRBJ2-2; D call uncertain. Between the trimmed V and J ends, which lost 4 bases and 4 bases, there was a span of 13 bases. Germline CDR1 and CDR2: DFQATT and SNEGSKA (reference sequence). The CDR3 is made up of 14 amino acids. CDR3 residues: CSATDLRGTGELFF. The DNA of the CDR3 is TGCAGTGCTACTGACTTGCGAGGCACCGGGGAGCTGTTTTTT.

This clonotype was counted a few times. The rearrangement links TRBV6-1 to TRBJ1-6, with a possible D match to TRBD1 (5 bases). The CDR3 sequence is 16 residues long. Germline V gene sequence: CDR1 MNHNS, CDR2 SASEGT. V was shortened by 6 bases and J by 5 bases, with 17 bases between the two germline ends. The CDR3 DNA follows: TGTGCCAGCAGCGACAGTTTTCGGGGGGATAATTCACCCCTCCACTTT. Protein sequence: CASSDSFRGDNSPLHF.

The V and J genes are TRBV5-1 and TRBJ1-2; D unclear. The CDR3 loop spans 15 amino acids. CDR1 is SGHRS, CDR2 YFSETQ, per germline. V was shortened by 2 bases and J by 4 bases, with 15 bases between the two germline ends. The CDR3: CASSFGPLRSYGYTF. CDR3 coding DNA: TGCGCCAGCAGCTTTGGCCCGTTGCGTAGCTATGGCTACACCTTC.

This clonotype was found many times. The genes are TRBV20-1 and TRBJ2-3, with 8 bases matching TRBD1. This CDR3 has 12 residues. The germline gives CDR1 DFQATT, CDR2 SNEGSKA (reference sequence). V was pared by 8 bases and J by 4 bases, with 5 bases of the junction left unmatched. DNA of the CDR3: TGCAGTAGATACAGGGGGGCAGATACGCAGTATTTT. Encoded protein: CSRYRGADTQYF.

This clonotype was counted many times. The chain carries TRBV7-6 and TRBJ2-1; 8 bases align to TRBD1. Germline V gene sequence: CDR1 SGHVS, CDR2 FNYEAQ. The CDR3 runs to 15 residues. V lost 4 bases and J lost 2; bases outside the gene matches: 4. The CDR3 protein is CASSSTGAPYNEQFF. The DNA for the CDR3 is TGTGCCAGCAGCTCGACAGGGGCTCCCTACAATGAGCAGTTCTTC.

This clonotype was counted many times. The rearrangement joins TRBV11-2 to TRBJ2-5; the D is unclear. Trimming took 2 bases from V and 2 from J, leaving 9 bases between them. Germline loops: CDR1 SGHAT, CDR2 FQNNGV. CDR3 length equals 14 residues. This CDR3 is CASSLINHQETQYF. CDR3 DNA sequence: TGTGCCAGCAGCTTAATCAATCATCAAGAGACCCAGTACTTC.

This clonotype came up many times. V usage is TRBV11-2 and J usage is TRBJ2-3; the match to TRBD1 covers 7 bases. J was trimmed by 2 bases and V by 5 bases; bases with no gene match: 7. The germline V gene has CDR1 SGHAT and CDR2 FQNNGV. The CDR3 contains 15 residues. CDR3 in amino acids: CASSHRGNPTDTQYF. CDR3 DNA: TGTGCCAGCAGCCACAGGGGCAATCCCACAGATACGCAGTATTTT.

A few counts support this clonotype. The chain employs TRBV27 and TRBJ2-7; TRBD1 or TRBD2 may be the D gene (6 bases each). Trimming stripped 6 bases from V and 2 bases from J, with 11 bases between. CDR1 is MNHEY, CDR2 SMNVEV, per germline (reference sequence). This CDR3 spans 13 amino acids. CDR3 nucleotide sequence: TGTGCCAGCAGGTGGGGGGCAACCTACGAGCAGTACTTC. Its protein is CASRWGATYEQYF.

This clonotype showed up many times. The V gene is TRBV12-3 or TRBV12-4, the J gene TRBJ2-5, with 8 positions matching TRBD1. The V segment lost 6 bases and the J segment 5 bases; nucleotides outside the gene matches: 14. CDR3 length: 16 residues. CDR3 residues: CASSRDQGALGETQYF. For the CDR3, the DNA is TGTGCCAGCAGCCGAGACCAGGGGGCTCTCGGTGAGACCCAGTACTTC.

Ten or more counts support this clonotype. The chain links TRBV2 to TRBJ2-2; TRBD1 matches at 9 bases. The CDR3 contains 14 residues. CDR1 SNHLY and CDR2 FYNNEI come from the germline V gene. Trimming removed 8 bases from V and 5 bases from J; junction bases left unmatched: 6. In nucleotides, the CDR3 is TGTGCCAGCGGAAGGACAGGGGTAACCGGGGAGCTGTTTTTT. It codes for CASGRTGVTGELFF.

This clonotype was recorded a few times. CDR3 protein: CASSRDRGSKNIQYF. The CDR3 DNA reads as TGTGCCAGCAGTCGGGACAGGGGCAGCAAAAACATTCAGTACTTC. The V and J genes are TRBV6-1 and TRBJ2-4; 10 bases line up with TRBD1. The germline V gene has CDR1 MNHNS and CDR2 SASEGT. The CDR3 is made up of 15 amino acids. J was trimmed by 3 bases and V by 5 bases; bases with no gene match: 4.

V gene TRBV5-1 combines with J gene TRBJ2-7, with 7 positions matching TRBD1. Trimming removed 1 base from V and 1 base from J; junction bases left unmatched: 5. The V gene's germline CDR1 is SGHRS and CDR2 YFSETQ. CDR3 length: 15 residues. The CDR3 DNA sequence: TGCGCCAGCAGCTTGTCGACAGGGATTTCCTACGAGCAGTACTTC. It specifies CASSLSTGISYEQYF.

This clonotype was detected many times. This sequence joins TRBV28 and TRBJ2-1, with TRBD2 identical over 7 bases. The CDR3 runs 13 residues. V was clipped by 7 bases and J by 5 bases; unmatched bases: 5. The germline CDR1 and CDR2 sequences are MDHEN and SYDVKM. This CDR3 reads CASTSGLNNEQFF. The CDR3 DNA sequence: TGTGCCAGCACCTCGGGACTAAACAATGAGCAGTTCTTC.

Many counts were recorded for this clonotype. The chain couples TRBV3-1 to TRBJ1-3; D remains ambiguous. The germline gives CDR1 LGHDT, CDR2 YNNKEL (reference sequence). The V end lost 5 bases, the J end lost 1 base, and 9 bases lay between the germline ends. The CDR3 consists of 14 residues. The CDR3 protein is CASSEGHSGNTIYF. CDR3 DNA: TGTGCCAGCAGCGAAGGGCATTCTGGAAACACCATATATTTT.

The chain couples TRBV10-3 to TRBJ1-5, with D possibly being TRBD1 (5 bases). V lost 4 bases and J 2 bases, leaving 9 bases between the germline ends. This CDR3 contains 14 residues. Germline lookup yields CDR1 ENHRY and CDR2 SYGVKD. This chain's CDR3 is CAISGRGGNQPQHF. The CDR3 coding sequence is TGTGCCATCAGTGGGAGGGGCGGCAATCAGCCCCAGCATTTT.

This clonotype was observed at least ten times. The chain has TRBV6-1 and TRBJ2-3, with D possibly being TRBD2 (6 bases). Germline V gene lookup returns CDR1 MNHNS and CDR2 SASEGT. The CDR3 runs 16 residues. Trimming cost V 2 bases and J 2 bases, with 14 bases left between them. CDR3 bases: TGTGCCAGCAGTGAACGGGTAGCGGCCTACACAGATACGCAGTATTTT. Translation: CASSERVAAYTDTQYF.

This chain connects TRBV27 to TRBJ2-1, with D possibly matching TRBD1 (6 bases). This CDR3 contains 16 residues. The V end was cut by 4 bases, the J end by 1 base, with 14 bases between. Germline V CDR1 and CDR2: MNHEY, SMNVEV (reference sequence). The CDR3 protein is CASSSETGQSYNEQFF. The CDR3 region has the DNA TGTGCCAGCAGTTCCGAGACAGGCCAATCCTACAATGAGCAGTTCTTC.

In its sample, this clonotype was seen a few times. The chain couples TRBV12-3 or TRBV12-4 to TRBJ1-2, with a weak D call TRBD1 (5 bases). The CDR3 has 12 residues. V lost 3 bases and J 12 bases, leaving 14 bases between the germline ends. CDR3 residues: CASSFGDQGHTF. The CDR3 region has the DNA TGTGCCAGCAGTTTTGGCGATCAGGGCCACACCTTC.

Only a few counts were recorded for this clonotype. V and J are TRBV24-1 and TRBJ2-7; the match to TRBD2 covers 8 bases. CDR1 and CDR2 (germline): KGHDR, SFDVKD. The CDR3 loop spans 17 amino acids. The V segment lost 9 bases and the J segment 2 bases; nucleotides outside the gene matches: 17. The CDR3 region is CATLDPKREGKTYEQYF. The CDR3 DNA reads as TGTGCCACCCTTGATCCAAAACGGGAGGGAAAGACCTACGAGCAGTACTTC.